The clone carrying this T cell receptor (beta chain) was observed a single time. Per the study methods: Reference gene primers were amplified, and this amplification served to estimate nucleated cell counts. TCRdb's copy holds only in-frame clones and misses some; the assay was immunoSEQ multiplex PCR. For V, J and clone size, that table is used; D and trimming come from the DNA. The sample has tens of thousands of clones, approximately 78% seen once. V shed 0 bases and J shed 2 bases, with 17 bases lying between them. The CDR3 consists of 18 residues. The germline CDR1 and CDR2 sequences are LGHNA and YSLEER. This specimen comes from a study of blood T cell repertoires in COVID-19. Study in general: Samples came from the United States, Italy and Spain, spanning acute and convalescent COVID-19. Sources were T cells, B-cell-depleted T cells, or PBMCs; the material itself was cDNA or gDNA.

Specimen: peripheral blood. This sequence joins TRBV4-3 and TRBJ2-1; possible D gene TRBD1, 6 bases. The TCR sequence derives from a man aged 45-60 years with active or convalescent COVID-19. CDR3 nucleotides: TGCGCCAGCAGCCAAGATATGGGGGCCCTTCCCCCCTACAATGAGCAGTTCTTC. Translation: CASSQDMGALPPYNEQFF.